Listed below are T cell receptor beta chains from one sample, sequenced in a study of blood T cell repertoires in COVID-19. Profiling relied on immunoSEQ multiplex PCR, and the TCRdb table lists in-frame clones only, not all of them. Here the sample spans under 200,000 clones, almost 85% being singletons. Material for sequencing was PBMCs or T cells enriched from blood (not recorded which). The receptors derive from a man in his forties or fifties who had recovered from COVID-19. CDR3s include the opening cysteine and the closing phenylalanine or tryptophan. The D gene is left open where the match is weak. Not every row has a clone size; where given, it reads once, few, many or a size class.

D gene: -; J gene: TRBJ2-3; clone size: -; V gene: TRBV28; CDR3 length: 14; CDR3 protein: CASSPRRARDTQYF; CDR3 DNA: TGTGCCAGCAGTCCCCGTAGAGCGAGAGATACGCAGTATTTT
D gene: TRBD1; J gene: TRBJ1-4; clone size: -; V gene: TRBV4-1; CDR3 length: 15; CDR3 protein: CASSQGDRGFGKLFF; CDR3 DNA: TGCGCCAGCAGCCAAGGGGACAGGGGGTTCGGAAAACTGTTTTTT
D gene: -; J gene: TRBJ2-7; clone size: -; V gene: TRBV29-1; CDR3 length: 12; CDR3 protein: CSVWRDSYEQYF; CDR3 DNA: TGCAGCGTTTGGAGGGACTCCTACGAGCAGTACTTC
D gene: TRBD1; J gene: TRBJ1-2; clone size: -; V gene: TRBV6-5; CDR3 length: 11; CDR3 protein: CAGGQSGGYTF; CDR3 DNA: TGTGCCGGGGGACAGAGCGGCGGCTACACCTTC
D gene: TRBD2; J gene: TRBJ2-1; clone size: few; V gene: TRBV7-7; CDR3 length: 14; CDR3 protein: CASSLVAGVNEQFF; CDR3 DNA: TGTGCTAGCAGCTTGGTGGCGGGGGTCAATGAGCAGTTCTTC
D gene: TRBD1; J gene: TRBJ2-2; clone size: few; V gene: TRBV25-1; CDR3 length: 14; CDR3 protein: CASTRTGGTGELFF; CDR3 DNA: TGTGCCAGCACCCGGACAGGGGGCACCGGGGAGCTGTTTTTT
D gene: -; J gene: TRBJ1-3; clone size: few; V gene: TRBV6-1; CDR3 length: 17; CDR3 protein: CASSATWGKVSGNTIYF; CDR3 DNA: TGTGCCAGCAGTGCCACGTGGGGCAAGGTCTCTGGAAACACCATATATTTT
D gene: TRBD1; J gene: TRBJ1-2; clone size: -; V gene: TRBV19; CDR3 length: 14; CDR3 protein: CASSHRGPDYGYTF; CDR3 DNA: TGTGCCAGTAGTCACAGGGGTCCAGACTATGGCTACACCTTC
D gene: -; J gene: TRBJ1-1; clone size: -; V gene: TRBV19; CDR3 length: 12; CDR3 protein: CATKSGNTEAFF; CDR3 DNA: TGTGCCACCAAAAGCGGGAACACTGAAGCTTTCTTT
D gene: TRBD1; J gene: TRBJ1-4; clone size: -; V gene: TRBV15; CDR3 length: 15; CDR3 protein: CATSREQGFSEKLFF; CDR3 DNA: TGTGCCACCAGCAGGGAACAGGGGTTTAGTGAAAAACTGTTTTTT
D gene: -; J gene: TRBJ2-2; clone size: once; V gene: TRBV12-3/TRBV12-4; CDR3 length: 13; CDR3 protein: CASSFQGTGELFF; CDR3 DNA: TGTGCCAGCAGTTTTCAGGGCACCGGGGAGCTGTTTTTT